The 19 T cell receptor beta chains reported below all come from one sample, sequenced in a study of T cell responses to AZD1222 COVID-19 vaccine. Assay: immunoSEQ multiplex PCR; the TCRdb copy retains only in-frame clones and omits some. The sample has approximately 140,000 clones, roughly 88% seen once. This material consisted of peripheral blood, taken 28 days after the second AZD1222 dose. All receptors derive from an adult who received the AZD1222 COVID-19 vaccine.

This clone was detected only once. This sequence joins TRBV7-9 and TRBJ2-2; the match to TRBD1 covers 7 bases. The CDR3 is 15 amino acids. V was pared by 5 bases and J by 8 bases, with 11 bases of the junction left unmatched. The V gene's germline CDR1 is SEHNR and CDR2 FQNEAQ (reference sequence). CDR3: CASSLWTGYAGELFF. The CDR3 coding sequence is TGTGCCAGCAGCCTCTGGACAGGCTATGCGGGGGAGCTGTTTTTT.

The genes are TRBV30 and TRBJ1-5, with D unresolved. From germline, CDR1 is GTSNPN and CDR2 SVGIG (reference sequence). The CDR3 sequence is 16 residues long. The V end was cut by 0 bases, the J end by 0 bases, with 12 bases between. CDR3 residues: CAWSVRSTPSNQPQHF. CDR3 coding DNA: TGTGCCTGGAGTGTAAGGTCCACACCTAGCAATCAGCCCCAGCATTTT.

The chain couples TRBV3-1 (or the pseudogene TRBV3-2) to TRBJ2-2; possibly TRBD1 for D (6 bases). Germline CDR1 LGHDT, CDR2 YNNKEL (reference sequence). The V end lost 1 base, the J end lost 0 bases, and 9 bases lay between the germline ends. The CDR3 extends over 16 amino acids. The CDR3 DNA follows: TGTGCCAGCAGCCAAGCAGGGGTGGCGAACACCGGGGAGCTGTTTTTT. It encodes CASSQAGVANTGELFF.

The J gene is TRBJ2-5, the V gene TRBV5-1; 10 nucleotides line up with TRBD1. The V and J ends lost 2 bases and 0 bases, in that order; junction bases with no gene match: 7. Germline CDR1 SGHRS, CDR2 YFSETQ. This CDR3 contains 17 residues. In nucleotides, the CDR3 is TGCGCCAGCAGCTTTTCCGTGGACAGGGGGAACCAAGAGACCCAGTACTTC. Translated: CASSFSVDRGNQETQYF.

The CDR3 is CASTNKVGYGYTF. Here the CDR3 DNA reads TGTGCCAGCACAAACAAGGTCGGCTATGGCTACACCTTC. The chain employs TRBV28 and TRBJ1-2; unclear D gene. The CDR3 has 13 amino acids. Germline CDR1 is MDHEN and CDR2 is SYDVKM. Trimming removed 7 bases from V and 4 bases from J, with 13 bases in between.

The chain uses TRBV24-1 and TRBJ2-5; no reliable D call. Between the trimmed V and J ends, which lost 4 bases and 0 bases, there was a span of 11 bases. This CDR3 is 15 amino acids long. CDR1 and CDR2 (germline): KGHDR, SFDVKD. The CDR3 loop is CATSDQDGHQETQYF. In DNA form, the CDR3 reads TGTGCCACCAGTGACCAGGACGGTCACCAAGAGACCCAGTACTTC.

The V gene is TRBV4-2, the J gene TRBJ1-2; 8 bases align to TRBD1. CDR1 is LGHNA, CDR2 YNFKEQ, per germline. V was clipped by 3 bases and J by 3 bases; unmatched bases: 9. CDR3 length: 16 amino acids. The CDR3 is CASSQAKTGDDYGYTF. Written as DNA, the CDR3 is TGTGCCAGCAGCCAGGCTAAGACAGGGGACGACTATGGCTACACCTTC.

The chain uses TRBV9 and TRBJ2-6, with 9 bases that match TRBD1. This CDR3 has 17 residues. Per the germline V gene, CDR1 is SGDLS and CDR2 is YYNGEE. The junction had 7 bases not matched to a gene; V was cut back by 4 bases and J by 2 bases. The CDR3 sequence: CASSFGQGNAGANVLTF. The CDR3 bases are TGTGCCAGCAGCTTCGGACAGGGGAATGCTGGGGCCAACGTCCTGACTTTC.

The chain is built from TRBV6-5 and TRBJ1-6, with D perhaps TRBD1 (5 bases). Germline V gene data show CDR1 as MNHEY and CDR2 as SVGAGI. This CDR3 has 16 amino acids. Between the trimmed V and J ends, which lost 0 bases and 7 bases, there was a span of 13 bases. CDR3: CASSYSTPRENSPLHF. In nucleotides, the CDR3 is TGTGCCAGCAGTTACTCGACCCCCAGGGAGAATTCACCCCTCCACTTT.

The chain uses TRBV5-1 and TRBJ2-2; 7 nucleotides agree with TRBD1. Germline assignment: CDR1 SGHRS and CDR2 YFSETQ. V gave up 5 bases and J gave up 0 bases; unmatched junction bases: 4. The CDR3 loop spans 15 amino acids. The CDR3: CASRQGTANTGELFF. DNA for the CDR3: TGCGCCAGCAGACAAGGGACAGCGAACACCGGGGAGCTGTTTTTT.

V gene TRBV27 combines with J gene TRBJ1-2; no clear D. The V gene's germline CDR1 is MNHEY and CDR2 SMNVEV (reference sequence). CDR3 length equals 15 residues. Trimming left V 4 bases short and J 0 bases short, with 12 bases between. The chain's CDR3 is CASSSHGPSNYGYTF. The CDR3, as DNA: TGTGCCAGCAGTTCACATGGACCCTCTAACTATGGCTACACCTTC.

V is TRBV2 and J is TRBJ1-3; 9 bases align to TRBD1. Germline trimming cut 7 bases from V and 0 bases from J; bases unmatched to any gene: 4. The CDR3 is 15 residues long. The germline V gene has CDR1 SNHLY and CDR2 FYNNEI. The CDR3 region has the DNA TGTGCCAGCATGGGGACAGGGCTCTCTGGAAACACCATATATTTT. Translation: CASMGTGLSGNTIYF.

The chain has TRBV5-1 and TRBJ1-1, with D maybe TRBD1 (5 bases). This CDR3 is 16 amino acids long. V was shortened by 4 bases and J by 0 bases, with 16 bases between the two germline ends. Germline loops: CDR1 SGHRS, CDR2 YFSETQ. This CDR3 reads CASSLVFGTVNTEAFF. CDR3 DNA: TGCGCCAGCAGCCTGGTCTTCGGGACGGTGAACACTGAAGCTTTCTTT.

The rearrangement joins TRBV28 to TRBJ2-7, with 11 bases identical to TRBD2. The V gene end was trimmed by 4 bases and the J gene end by 3 bases; junction bases not matched to a gene: 8. CDR1 and CDR2 from the germline V gene are MDHEN and SYDVKM. The CDR3 length is 16 residues. As DNA, the CDR3 is TGTGCCAGCAGTTCTCGGACTAGCGGGCGAGTCTACGAGCAGTACTTC. It encodes CASSSRTSGRVYEQYF. Full variable domain (outside the CDR3, taken from reference TRBV28 and TRBJ2-7): DVKVTQSSRYLVKRTGEKVFLECVQDMDHENMFWYRQDPGLGLRLIYFSYDVKMKEKGDIPEGYSVSREKKERFSLILESASTNQTSMYLCASSSRTSGRVYEQYFGPGTRLTVT.

This clone was detected once. The chain carries TRBV6-5 and TRBJ1-6; D possibly corresponds to TRBD1 (5 bases). This CDR3 contains 16 residues. Trimming took 2 bases from V and 5 from J, leaving 13 bases between them. Per germline, CDR1 MNHEY and CDR2 SVGAGI. CDR3: CASSYEWQGNNSPLHF. DNA for the CDR3: TGTGCCAGCAGTTACGAATGGCAGGGAAATAATTCACCCCTCCACTTT.

This clone was counted a single time. The chain links TRBV29-1 to TRBJ1-1; D remains unclear. CDR1 SQVTM and CDR2 ANQGSEA come from the germline V gene. The CDR3 spans 10 residues. V lost 6 bases and J 6 bases, leaving 8 bases between the germline ends. CDR3 sequence reads: CSVQRAEAFF. The CDR3 nucleotides read TGCAGCGTACAGAGGGCTGAAGCTTTCTTT.

The count of this clone is one. The chain employs TRBV24-1 and TRBJ2-3, with TRBD1 identical over 7 bases. Germline CDR1 is KGHDR and CDR2 is SFDVKD. The ends lost 4 bases at V and 3 bases at J; junction bases unmatched: 6. The length of the CDR3 is 15 residues. As DNA, the CDR3 is TGTGCCACCAGTGACCGTTCGACAGGGACAGATACGCAGTATTTT. Its translation is CATSDRSTGTDTQYF.

This chain joins TRBV27 and TRBJ1-2, with unresolved D. The germline gives CDR1 MNHEY, CDR2 SMNVEV (reference sequence). The CDR3 has 10 residues. Deletions cut 3 bases from V and 12 bases from J, with 8 bases between. CDR3 sequence: CASSFNLDTF. The CDR3 DNA sequence: TGTGCCAGCAGTTTTAATCTGGACACCTTC.

The chain uses TRBV28 and TRBJ2-7; D call uncertain. V was shortened by 6 bases and J by 6 bases, with 12 bases between the two germline ends. CDR3 length: 12 amino acids. Germline-derived CDR1 and CDR2 are MDHEN and SYDVKM. CDR3 coding DNA: TGTGCCAGCAGAGCTCCAGGTTTCGAGCAGTACGTC. Protein product: CASRAPGFEQYV.